This T cell receptor (beta chain) was recorded in a study of blood T cell repertoires in COVID-19 (dated by TCRdb to 2018 to 2021). With regard to the full study: Samples from collaborators originated in the United States, Italy and Spain and spanned both the acute and convalescent phases of COVID-19. The samples were drawn from two sources: the first 160 participants of the ongoing ImmuneRACE study, and 1,200 or so subjects contributed by 6 global collaborators. HLA class I and class II types, where available, came from metadata supplied by the sample provider rather than from assay-based typing. Subjects who had been exposed to COVID-19, were actively infected with it, or had recovered from it provided the deeply sampled blood TCRbeta repertoires that made up the dataset. The prospective study material was composed of cDNA or gDNA derived from T cells, B-cell-depleted T cells, or PBMCs. The repertoires were released in a freely available public database meant as a resource for research on the immune response to SARS-CoV-2. Nearly every sample came with metadata listing a de-identified subject ID, COVID-19 status, age in years and sex. Beyond this particular receptor, the publication reports: The amount of clinical and demographic metadata varied by source and participant and was provided uncurated.

With regard to this clone: The antigen it recognizes is unknown. Base qualities were left out, and no much larger clone turns up one base away.

The collaborating institutions used their own protocols to collect whole blood in K2EDTA tubes. Collaborator samples were shipped for TCRbeta analysis as frozen whole blood, isolated PBMCs, or DNA extracted from either sample type. The immunoSEQ Assay, a bias-controlled multiplex PCR, was used to amplify TCRbeta CDR3 regions from genomic DNA. On the study's bioinformatics: Within the assay, amplification of reference gene primers was used to estimate how many nucleated cells each sample contained. To quantify the absolute abundance of each unique TCRbeta CDR3 rearrangement, sequence reads were collapsed and filtered. For each sample, productive Simpson clonality was calculated as the square root of Simpson's diversity index over productive rearrangements. In TCRdb, the immuneACCESS table is reduced to in-frame sequences with V and J assigned. These tables do not hold every clone; where another copy was compared, an unresolved V gene accounts for under half, and the others remain unexplained. That table supplies the V and J calls and clone size; D and trimming were determined from the DNA. In all, the sample holds under 75,000 clones, and around 90% of those were seen once. The ten largest clonotypes hold roughly 4% of the sample.

The trim is 2 bases for V and 5 bases for J, with a gap of 14 bases between the germline ends. The CDR3 contains 15 residues, cysteine and phenylalanine counted. Just the 45-base CDR3 DNA is kept, in frame starting at base 1. CDR1 is given as KGHDR and CDR2 as SFDVKD, both from the germline V gene. The sample comprised peripheral blood. This chain joins TRBV24-1 to TRBJ2-5, and TRBD2 may be the D gene, going by 5 matching bases. The sequence was obtained from a man in his fifties or sixties with active COVID-19. Read as DNA, the sequence is TGTGCCACCAGTGATTCGGGGAACCTTAGGGAGACCCAGTACTTC. Its coded protein is CATSDSGNLRETQYF.